This T cell receptor beta chain came from a study of radiation and T cells in renal cell carcinoma. Data came from immunoSEQ multiplex PCR; TCRdb stores just in-frame clones and leaves some out. The sample yields about 90,000 clones, approximately 80% seen once. Specified time point: blood 4 weeks post-SBRT, at nephrectomy. As to treatment: 15 Gy SBRT to primary tumor, nephrectomy 4 weeks later. Blood was sampled at baseline, 2 weeks and 4 weeks after SBRT. This clone has only a few counts. Its target is not known. The CDR3 loop spans 13 amino acids. V was trimmed by 5 bases and J by 6 bases, leaving 10 bases between them. CDR1 SEHNR and CDR2 FQNEAQ come from the germline V gene (reference sequence). Broader study findings: Without pretreatment biopsies, baseline tumor clonotype presence was undetermined.

This chain joins TRBV7-9 and TRBJ2-2; weak D call: TRBD2 (5 bases). The TCR was taken from a man aged 45-60 years with renal cell carcinoma. Sequenced here: blood, sampled from a patient whose treatment included radiotherapy and nephrectomy. The CDR3 DNA sequence: TGTGCCAGCAGCGGCGGAGGTCCCGGGGAGCTGTTTTTT. Translated, it gives CASSGGGPGELFF.